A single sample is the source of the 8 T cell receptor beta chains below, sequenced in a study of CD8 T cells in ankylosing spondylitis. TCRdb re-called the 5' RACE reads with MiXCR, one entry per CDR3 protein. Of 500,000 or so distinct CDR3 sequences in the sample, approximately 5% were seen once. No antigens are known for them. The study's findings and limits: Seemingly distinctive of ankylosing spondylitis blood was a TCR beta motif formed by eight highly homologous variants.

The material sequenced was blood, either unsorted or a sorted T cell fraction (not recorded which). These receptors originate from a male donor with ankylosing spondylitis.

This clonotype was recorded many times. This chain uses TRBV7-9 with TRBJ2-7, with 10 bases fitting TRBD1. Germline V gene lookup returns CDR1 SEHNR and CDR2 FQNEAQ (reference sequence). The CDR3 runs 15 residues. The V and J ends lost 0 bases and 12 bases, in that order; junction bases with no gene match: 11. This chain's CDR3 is CASSLASGTGALWYF. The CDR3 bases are TGTGCCAGCAGCTTAGCATCGGGGACAGGGGCTTTATGGTACTTC.

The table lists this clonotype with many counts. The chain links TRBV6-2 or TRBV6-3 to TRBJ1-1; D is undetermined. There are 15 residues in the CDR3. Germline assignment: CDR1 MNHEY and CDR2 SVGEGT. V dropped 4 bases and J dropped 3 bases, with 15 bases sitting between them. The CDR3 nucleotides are TGTGCCAGCAGTTGGTTTTTAGGTGCGGACACTGAAGCTTTCTTT. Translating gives CASSWFLGADTEAFF.

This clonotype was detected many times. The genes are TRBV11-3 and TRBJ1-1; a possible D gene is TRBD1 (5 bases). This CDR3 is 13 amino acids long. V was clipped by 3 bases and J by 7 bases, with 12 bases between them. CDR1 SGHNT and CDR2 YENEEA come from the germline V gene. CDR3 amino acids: CASSFGGRSEAFF. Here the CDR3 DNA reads TGTGCCAGCAGCTTCGGGGGTAGAAGTGAAGCTTTCTTT.

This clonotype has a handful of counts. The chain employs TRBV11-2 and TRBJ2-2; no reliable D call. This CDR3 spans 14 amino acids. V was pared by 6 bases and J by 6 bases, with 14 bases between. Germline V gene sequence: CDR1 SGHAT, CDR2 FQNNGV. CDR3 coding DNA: TGTGCCAGCAGTTCCACCGTAGGAGCCGGGGAGCTGTTTTTT. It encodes CASSSTVGAGELFF.

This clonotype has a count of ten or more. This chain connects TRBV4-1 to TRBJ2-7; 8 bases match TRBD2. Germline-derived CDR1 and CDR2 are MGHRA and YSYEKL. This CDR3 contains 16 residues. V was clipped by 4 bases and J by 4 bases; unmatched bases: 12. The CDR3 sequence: CASSLKVGTSLYEQYF. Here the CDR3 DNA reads TGCGCCAGCAGCCTCAAGGTGGGGACTAGTCTATACGAGCAGTACTTC.

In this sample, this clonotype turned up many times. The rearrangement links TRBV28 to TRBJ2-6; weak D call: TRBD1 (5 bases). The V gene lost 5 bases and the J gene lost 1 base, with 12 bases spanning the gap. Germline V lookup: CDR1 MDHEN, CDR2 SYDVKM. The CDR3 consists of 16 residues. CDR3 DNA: TGTGCCAGCAGTCAACCCAGGGTTTCTGGGGCCAACGTCCTGACTTTC. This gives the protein CASSQPRVSGANVLTF.

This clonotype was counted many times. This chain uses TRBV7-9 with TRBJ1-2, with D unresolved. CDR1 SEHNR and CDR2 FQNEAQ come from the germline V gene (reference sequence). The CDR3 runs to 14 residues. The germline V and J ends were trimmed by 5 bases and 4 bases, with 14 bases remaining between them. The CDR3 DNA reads TGTGCCAGCAGCCTGGGAATTGGTCTCTATGGCTACACCTTC. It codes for CASSLGIGLYGYTF. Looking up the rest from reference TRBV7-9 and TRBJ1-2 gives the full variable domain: DTGVSQNPRHKITKRGQNVTFRCDPISEHNRLYWYRQTLGQGPEFLTYFQNEAQLEKSRLLSDRFSAERPKGSFSTLEIQRTEQGDSAMYLCASSLGIGLYGYTFGSGTRLTVV.

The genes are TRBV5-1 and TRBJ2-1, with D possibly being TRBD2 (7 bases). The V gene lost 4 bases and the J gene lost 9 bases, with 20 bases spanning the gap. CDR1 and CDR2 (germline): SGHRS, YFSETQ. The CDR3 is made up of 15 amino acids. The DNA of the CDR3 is TGCGCCAGCAGCGATCCTGCGGGGGCTGGGCGTGAGCAGTTCTTC. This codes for CASSDPAGAGREQFF.